This section outlines one TCR beta chain sequence together with its context. TCRdb called the RT-PCR reads again in MiXCR, with one record for every CDR3 protein. This repertoire shows 200,000 to 250,000 distinct CDR3 sequences, 38% found once; its top ten account for 11%. This entry comes from a study of patients and donors after allogeneic stem cell transplantation. V gave up 6 bases and J gave up 4 bases; unmatched junction bases: 6. The V gene's germline CDR1 is SGHRS and CDR2 YFSETQ. There are 13 residues in the CDR3. Sequenced input: blood, either unsorted or a sorted T cell fraction (not recorded which). This chain connects TRBV5-1 to TRBJ1-2; 7 nucleotides align to TRBD1. The sequence derives from a human donor who was either an allogeneic HSCT recipient or a stem cell or donor lymphocyte infusion donor (not recorded which). It is not recorded whose cells these are; they may come from a transplant donor. The CDR3 loop reads CASKGDRVYGYTF. The CDR3 coding sequence is TGCGCCAGCAAGGGGGACAGAGTCTATGGCTACACCTTC.